This T cell receptor beta chain was retrieved from a study of response to subunit inactivated influenza vaccine. TCRdb independently ran MiXCR on the RT-PCR reads; one entry per CDR3 protein. The sample consists of 150,000 to 200,000 distinct CDR3 sequences, approximately 12% of them appearing once. Regarding the study as a whole: Seasonal influenza vaccination, on each occasion, was suggested by the authors to recruit few new T cells.

This clonotype was seen many times. Its antigen is currently unknown. These data were also reused for a study on T cells expressing NK-cell markers. Per that study: UMIs accompanied the 5'RACE template switching by which TCR beta cDNA was made. In a group of 5 to 7 donors, dominant NKG2C+ clonotypes represented about 1.0-7.5% of CD8+ T cells.

The sample in question was CD8+ T cells sorted from PBMCs, obtained 11 to 12 days after vaccination. The TCR comes from a man aged 50-60 years who received an inactivated influenza vaccine.

CDR3 residues: CASSQFDGAAYEQYF. The CDR3 coding sequence is TGCGCCAGCAGCCAATTCGACGGGGCCGCCTACGAGCAGTACTTC. The V call is TRBV4-3, the J call TRBJ2-7; D tentatively fits TRBD1 or TRBD2 (5 bases each). Germline CDR1 reads LGHNA; CDR2 reads YSLEER. The CDR3 runs 15 residues. V lost 2 bases and J lost 2, with 13 bases in between.